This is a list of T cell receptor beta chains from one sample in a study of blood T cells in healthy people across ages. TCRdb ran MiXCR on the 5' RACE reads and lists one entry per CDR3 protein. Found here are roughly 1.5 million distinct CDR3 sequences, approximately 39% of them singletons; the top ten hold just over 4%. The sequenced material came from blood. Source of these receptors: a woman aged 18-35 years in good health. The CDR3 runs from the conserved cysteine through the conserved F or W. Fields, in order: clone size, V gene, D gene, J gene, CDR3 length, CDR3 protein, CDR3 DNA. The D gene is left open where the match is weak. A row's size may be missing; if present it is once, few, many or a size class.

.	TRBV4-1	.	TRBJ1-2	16	CASSQDQDGRKDGYTF	TGCGCCAGCAGCCAAGATCAGGACGGTCGTAAGGATGGCTACACCTTC
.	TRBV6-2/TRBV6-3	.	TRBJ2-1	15	CASSQIGGSYNEQFF	TGTGCCAGCAGCCAGATAGGGGGGTCCTACAATGAGCAGTTCTTC
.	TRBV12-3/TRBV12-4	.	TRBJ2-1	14	CASSFVPTYNEQFF	TGTGCCAGCAGTTTCGTGCCTACCTACAATGAGCAGTTCTTC
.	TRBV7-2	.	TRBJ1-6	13	CASSLVLDSPLHF	TGTGCCAGCAGCTTAGTGTTGGATTCACCCCTCCACTTT
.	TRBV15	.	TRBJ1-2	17	CATSRRFLQGLYYGYTF	TGTGCCACCAGCCGAAGATTCTTACAGGGTTTGTACTATGGCTACACCTTC
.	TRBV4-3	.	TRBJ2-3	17	CASSQEPTSVLTDTQYF	TGCGCCAGCAGCCAAGAACCCACGAGTGTGCTCACAGATACGCAGTATTTT
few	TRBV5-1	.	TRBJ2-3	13	CASSPGQTDTQYF	TGTGCCAGCAGCCCAGGACAGACAGATACGCAGTATTTT
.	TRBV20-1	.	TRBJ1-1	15	CSALGRRGQNTEAFF	TGCAGTGCTCTCGGTAGGCGGGGACAGAACACTGAAGCTTTCTTT
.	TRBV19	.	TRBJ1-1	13	CASSIRRDTEAFF	TGTGCCAGTAGTATAAGAAGGGACACTGAAGCTTTCTTT
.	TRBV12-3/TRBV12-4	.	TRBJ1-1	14	CASRPSLVGTEAFF	TGTGCCAGCAGGCCTTCCCTGGTCGGCACTGAAGCTTTCTTT
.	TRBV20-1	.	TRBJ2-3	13	CSALGLDTDAQYF	TGCAGTGCTCTCGGACTGGACACAGATGCGCAGTATTTT
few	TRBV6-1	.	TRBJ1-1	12	CASKQGDTEAFF	TGTGCCAGCAAACAGGGAGACACTGAAGCTTTCTTT
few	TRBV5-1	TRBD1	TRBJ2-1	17	CASSPTPTGSSYNEQFF	TGCGCCAGCAGCCCGACCCCGACAGGGAGCTCCTACAATGAGCAGTTCTTC
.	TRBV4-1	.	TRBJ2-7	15	CASSRVTSSYNEQYF	TGCGCCAGCAGCCGGGTCACGAGCTCCTACAATGAGCAGTACTTC
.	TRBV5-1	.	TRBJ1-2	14	CASSLEDIESRYTF	TGCGCCAGCAGCTTGGAGGACATCGAAAGTCGCTACACCTTC
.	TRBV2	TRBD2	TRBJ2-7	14	CASSEGSGSYEQYF	TGTGCCAGCAGTGAAGGTAGCGGGAGCTACGAGCAGTACTTC
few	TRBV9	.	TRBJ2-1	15	CASSGRDSLDNEQFF	TGTGCCAGCAGCGGCCGGGACTCCCTTGATAATGAGCAGTTCTTC
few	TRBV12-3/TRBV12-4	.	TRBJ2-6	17	CASRTSRILSGANVLTF	TGTGCCAGCAGAACCTCCAGGATCCTCTCTGGGGCCAACGTCCTGACTTTC
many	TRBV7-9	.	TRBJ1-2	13	CASSPRTNYGYTF	TGTGCCAGCAGCCCTCGGACTAACTATGGCTACACCTTC
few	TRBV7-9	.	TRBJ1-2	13	CASSLQSLYGYTF	TGTGCCAGCAGCTTACAGTCTCTCTATGGCTACACCTTC
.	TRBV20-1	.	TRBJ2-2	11	CSALEGRELFF	TGCAGTGCCCTCGAGGGGCGCGAGCTGTTTTTT
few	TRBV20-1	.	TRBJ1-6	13	CSAIGRNNSPLHF	TGCAGTGCTATTGGACGGAATAATTCACCCCTCCACTTT
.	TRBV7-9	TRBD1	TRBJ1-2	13	CASSSPDRGGYTF	TGTGCCAGCAGCTCACCGGACAGGGGTGGCTACACCTTC
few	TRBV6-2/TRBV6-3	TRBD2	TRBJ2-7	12	CASRKRGDEQYF	TGTGCCAGCAGGAAGCGGGGAGACGAGCAGTACTTC
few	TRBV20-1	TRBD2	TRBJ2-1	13	CSALAGSNNEQFF	TGCAGTGCTCTAGCGGGGAGTAACAATGAGCAGTTCTTC
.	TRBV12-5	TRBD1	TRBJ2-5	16	CASGGRTGGIQETQYF	TGTGCTAGTGGTGGACGGACAGGGGGTATCCAAGAGACCCAGTACTTC
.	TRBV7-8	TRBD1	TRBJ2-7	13	CASSCGQGYEQYF	TGTGCCAGCAGCTGTGGACAGGGCTACGAGCAGTACTTC
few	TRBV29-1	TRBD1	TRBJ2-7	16	CSVEEVIQPGTDEQYF	TGCAGCGTTGAAGAAGTTATCCAGCCAGGGACAGACGAGCAGTACTTC
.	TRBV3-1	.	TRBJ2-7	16	CASSLRTTQRLDEQYF	TGTGCCAGCAGCCTCAGGACTACCCAGAGGTTGGATGAGCAGTACTTC
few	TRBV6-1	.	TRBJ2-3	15	CASSASFGGTDTQYF	TGTGCCAGCAGCGCATCTTTCGGTGGCACAGATACGCAGTATTTT
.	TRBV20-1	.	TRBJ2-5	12	CSAQRTRETQYF	TGCAGTGCACAACGTACCCGGGAGACCCAGTACTTC
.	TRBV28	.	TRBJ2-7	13	CVTRSGTTYEQYF	TGTGTGACCAGGTCAGGGACAACCTACGAGCAGTACTTC
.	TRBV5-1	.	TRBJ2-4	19	CASSSRSMGGGLAKNIQYF	TGCGCCAGCAGCTCCAGATCTATGGGCGGTGGTCTAGCCAAAAACATTCAGTACTTC
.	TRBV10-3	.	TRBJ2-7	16	CAISEAGGWGTYEQYF	TGTGCCATCAGTGAGGCCGGGGGATGGGGTACCTACGAGCAGTACTTC
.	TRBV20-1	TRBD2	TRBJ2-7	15	CSARGTSGSIYEQYF	TGCAGTGCTAGAGGGACTAGCGGGAGTATCTACGAGCAGTACTTC
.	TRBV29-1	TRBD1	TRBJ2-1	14	CSVLTGGGYNEQFF	TGCAGCGTTCTGACAGGGGGAGGCTACAATGAGCAGTTCTTC
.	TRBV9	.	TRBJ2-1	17	CASSVGPTAGQLNEQFF	TGTGCCAGCAGCGTAGGCCCCACGGCGGGCCAACTAAATGAGCAGTTCTTC
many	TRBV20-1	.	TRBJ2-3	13	CSAPYLNTDTQYF	TGCAGTGCTCCGTATTTAAACACAGATACGCAGTATTTT
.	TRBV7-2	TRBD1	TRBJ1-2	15	CASSLDTGARYGYTF	TGTGCCAGCAGCTTAGACACAGGGGCCCGATATGGCTACACCTTC
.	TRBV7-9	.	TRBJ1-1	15	CASSSFAAGNTEAFF	TGTGCCAGCAGCTCCTTCGCGGCAGGGAACACTGAAGCTTTCTTT
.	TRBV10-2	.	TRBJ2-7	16	CASSPQFRDGPYEQYF	TGCGCCAGCAGCCCCCAGTTCCGGGACGGTCCCTACGAGCAGTACTTC
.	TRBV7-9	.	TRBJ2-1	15	CASSDGVLSVNEQFF	TGTGCCAGCAGTGACGGGGTGTTAAGCGTTAATGAGCAGTTCTTC
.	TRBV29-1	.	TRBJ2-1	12	CSVTHPYNEQFF	TGCAGCGTGACCCACCCGTACAATGAGCAGTTCTTC
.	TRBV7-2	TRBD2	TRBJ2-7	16	CASSLASAGGYNEQYF	TGTGCCAGCAGCTTAGCGTCAGCGGGAGGTTACAATGAGCAGTACTTC
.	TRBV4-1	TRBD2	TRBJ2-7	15	CASSQTSGSTYEQYF	TGCGCCAGCAGCCAAACTAGCGGGAGCACCTACGAGCAGTACTTC
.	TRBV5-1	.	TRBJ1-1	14	CASSRTLTNTEAFF	TGCGCCAGCAGCCGGACTCTGACGAACACTGAAGCTTTCTTT
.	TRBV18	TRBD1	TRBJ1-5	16	CASSPSTGASNQPQHF	TGTGCCAGCTCACCATCTACAGGGGCCAGCAATCAGCCCCAGCATTTT
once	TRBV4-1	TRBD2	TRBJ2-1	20	CASSLTRLAGIYNDKNEQFF	TGCGCCAGCAGCCTGACCCGACTAGCGGGGATCTACAATGATAAGAATGAGCAGTTCTTC
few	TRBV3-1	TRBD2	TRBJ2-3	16	CASSQVPGGLTDTQYF	TGTGCCAGCAGCCAAGTTCCGGGGGGTTTGACAGATACGCAGTATTTT
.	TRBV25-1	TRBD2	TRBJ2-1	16	CASSEFSGGISYEQFF	TGTGCCAGCAGTGAGTTTTCGGGAGGAATCTCCTACGAGCAGTTCTTC
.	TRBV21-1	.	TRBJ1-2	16	CASSKGGRGRMDGYTF	TGTGCCAGCAGCAAAGGAGGCAGGGGAAGGATGGACGGCTACACCTTC
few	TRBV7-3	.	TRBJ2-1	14	CASSLGGAHNEQFF	TGTGCCAGCAGCCTTGGGGGGGCCCACAATGAGCAGTTCTTC
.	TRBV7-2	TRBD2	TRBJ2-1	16	CASSITLAGAGNEQFF	TGTGCCAGCAGCATCACACTAGCGGGGGCGGGCAATGAGCAGTTCTTC
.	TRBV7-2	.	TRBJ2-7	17	CASSLQERPHSYNEQYF	TGTGCCAGCAGCTTACAGGAGCGGCCTCACTCCTACAATGAGCAGTACTTC
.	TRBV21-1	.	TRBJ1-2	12	CASTQSGYGYTF	TGTGCCAGCACCCAAAGTGGCTATGGCTACACCTTC
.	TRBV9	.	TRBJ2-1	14	CASSKERPYNEQFF	TGTGCCAGCAGCAAGGAGCGGCCGTACAATGAGCAGTTCTTC
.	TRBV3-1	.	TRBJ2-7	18	CASSQVGVRAGSSYEQYF	TGTGCCAGCAGCCAAGTAGGAGTAAGGGCGGGGAGCTCCTACGAGCAGTACTTC
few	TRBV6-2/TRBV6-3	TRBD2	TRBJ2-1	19	CASSYRSGFGTSGKNEQFF	TGTGCCAGCAGTTACCGCTCGGGGTTTGGGACTAGCGGTAAGAATGAGCAGTTCTTC
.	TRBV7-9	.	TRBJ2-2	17	CASSFLPAQGYTGELFF	TGTGCCAGCAGCTTCCTCCCGGCACAGGGCTACACCGGGGAGCTGTTTTTT
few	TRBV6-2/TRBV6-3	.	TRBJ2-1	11	CASGAGGEQFF	TGTGCCAGCGGGGCTGGAGGTGAGCAGTTCTTC